This T cell receptor beta chain is from a study of T-cell memory formation after mild COVID-19. Study-level findings and limits: Contracting CD4+ clones sat mainly in CM and EM; CD8+ in EMRA. Some responding clones appeared in pre-infection memory, suggesting cross-reactive memory joined.

A single record per CDR3 protein comes from TCRdb applying MiXCR to the 5' RACE reads. The sample holds 100,000 to 140,000 distinct CDR3 sequences, under 15% seen once. About this clonotype: Its specificity is unknown.

Material: PBMCs or a T cell subset sorted from them (not recorded which). This TCR was sampled from a man younger than 35 who had mild COVID-19 (a few samples of this study predate the infection). Cell type and time point are not known.

The CDR3 reads CASSGHPQRGEYNEQFF. CDR3 nucleotides: TGTGCCAGCAGCGGCCACCCCCAGCGGGGGGAATACAATGAGCAGTTCTTC. V is TRBV9 and J is TRBJ2-1; the match to TRBD2 covers 9 bases. Losses at the gene ends were 3 bases for V and 4 bases for J; bases not matched to a gene: 11. CDR1 is SGDLS and CDR2 is YYNGEE in the germline V gene. CDR3 length equals 17 residues.